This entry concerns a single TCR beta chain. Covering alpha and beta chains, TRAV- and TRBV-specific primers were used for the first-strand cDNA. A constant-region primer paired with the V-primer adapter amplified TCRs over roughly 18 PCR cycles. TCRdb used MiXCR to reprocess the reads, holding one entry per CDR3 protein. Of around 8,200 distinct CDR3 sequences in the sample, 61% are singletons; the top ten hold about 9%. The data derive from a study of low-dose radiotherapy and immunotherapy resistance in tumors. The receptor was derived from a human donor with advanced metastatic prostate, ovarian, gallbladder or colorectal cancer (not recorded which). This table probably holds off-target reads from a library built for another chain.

CDR3 coding DNA: TGTGCCAGCTGGGGACAGGGAGGCTACAATGAGCAGTTCTTC. It yields the protein CASWGQGGYNEQFF. The chain recombines TRBV6-1 with TRBJ2-1, with TRBD1 identical over 9 bases. This CDR3 is built from 14 residues. Trimming at V came to 8 bases and at J to 3 bases, leaving 5 bases not matched to a gene. CDR1 and CDR2 from the germline V gene are MNHNS and SASEGT.